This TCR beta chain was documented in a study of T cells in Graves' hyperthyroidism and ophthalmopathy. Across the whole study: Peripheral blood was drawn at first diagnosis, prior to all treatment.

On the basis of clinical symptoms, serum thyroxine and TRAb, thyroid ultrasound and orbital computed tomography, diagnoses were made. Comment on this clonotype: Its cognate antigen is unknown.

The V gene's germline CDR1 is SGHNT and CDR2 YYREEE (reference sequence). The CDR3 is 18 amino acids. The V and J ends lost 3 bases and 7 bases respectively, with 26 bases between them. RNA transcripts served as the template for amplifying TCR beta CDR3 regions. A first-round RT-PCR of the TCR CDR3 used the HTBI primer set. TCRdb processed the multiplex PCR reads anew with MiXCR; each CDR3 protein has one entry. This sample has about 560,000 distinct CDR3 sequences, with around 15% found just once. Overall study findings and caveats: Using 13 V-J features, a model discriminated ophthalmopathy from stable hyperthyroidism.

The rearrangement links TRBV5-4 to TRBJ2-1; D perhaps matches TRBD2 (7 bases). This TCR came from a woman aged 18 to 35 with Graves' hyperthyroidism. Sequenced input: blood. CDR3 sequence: CASSSTDAPRGAGNEQFF. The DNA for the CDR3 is TGTGCCAGCAGCTCAACCGACGCACCCCGGGGGGCCGGGAATGAGCAGTTCTTC.